One and the same sample provided the 20 T cell receptor beta chains below, sequenced in a study of T-cell reconstitution after alpha-beta-depleted transplantation in children. Preparing the TCRbeta library involved the use of unique molecular identifiers. TCRdb reprocessed the PCR reads with MiXCR, giving one entry per CDR3 protein. The data show under 100,000 distinct CDR3 sequences, with 15% to 17% seen just once and about 18% held by the top ten. Source: PBMCs, mostly from graft donor cells, taken 180 days after TCRalphabeta/CD19-depleted stem cell transplant. Receptors originate from a male patient between 2 and 10 years old who had a stem cell transplant for acute lymphoblastic leukemia, so the T cells may come from the graft donor.

The chain's CDR3 is CSARTSGSYEQYF. Here the CDR3 DNA reads TGCAGTGCTAGGACTAGCGGCTCCTACGAGCAGTACTTC. The chain combines TRBV20-1 with TRBJ2-7, with TRBD2 matching 9 bases. CDR3 length equals 13 residues. The J segment lost 0 bases and the V segment lost 3 bases, leaving 0 bases of the junction unmatched. Germline V gene data show CDR1 as DFQATT and CDR2 as SNEGSKA (reference sequence).

This chain uses TRBV20-1 with TRBJ1-3, with D maybe TRBD1 (5 bases). V was clipped by 2 bases and J by 1 base, with 18 bases between them. The CDR3 contains 17 residues. The germline gives CDR1 DFQATT, CDR2 SNEGSKA (reference sequence). CDR3 sequence: CSARKGQGRGSGNTIYF. The CDR3 bases are TGCAGTGCTAGAAAGGGGCAGGGAAGAGGTTCTGGAAACACCATATATTTT.

This clonotype was seen at least ten times. The chain combines TRBV5-1 with TRBJ1-1, with unresolved D. The germline V and J ends were trimmed by 1 base and 7 bases, with 14 bases remaining between them. The CDR3 sequence is 14 residues long. CDR1 is SGHRS, CDR2 YFSETQ, per germline. The CDR3 sequence: CASSLFRAPGEAFF. In nucleotides, the CDR3 is TGCGCCAGCAGCTTGTTTAGGGCTCCCGGTGAAGCTTTCTTT.

The chain couples TRBV7-2 to TRBJ2-3; D is uncertain. Germline loops: CDR1 SGHTA, CDR2 FQGNSA. With 2 bases removed from V and 2 bases from J, the gap between germline ends came to 8 bases. The CDR3 covers 14 residues. The CDR3, as DNA: TGTGCCAGCAGCTTATCCCCGGACACAGATACGCAGTATTTT. This encodes CASSLSPDTDTQYF.

This clonotype turned up a few times. This rearrangement joins TRBV5-1 to TRBJ2-1; weak D call: TRBD2 (6 bases). This CDR3 spans 15 amino acids. Deletions cut 2 bases from V and 6 bases from J, with 15 bases between. The germline CDR1 and CDR2 sequences are SGHRS and YFSETQ. CDR3 coding DNA: TGCGCCAGCAGCTTCATCCAGCGGGTGGGCAATGAGCAGTTCTTC. It is translated as CASSFIQRVGNEQFF.

The chain links TRBV5-1 to TRBJ2-5, with 8 nucleotides matching TRBD1. Germline V gene lookup returns CDR1 SGHRS and CDR2 YFSETQ. With 4 bases clipped from V and 5 bases from J, the junction kept 10 bases outside the gene matches. CDR3 size: 15 residues. The CDR3 is CASSTWTGPGETQYF. The CDR3 DNA sequence: TGCGCCAGCAGCACCTGGACAGGGCCTGGGGAGACCCAGTACTTC. Complete variable domain (other parts from reference TRBV5-1 and TRBJ2-5): KAGVTQTPRYLIKTRGQQVTLSCSPISGHRSVSWYQQTPGQGLQFLFEYFSETQRNKGNFPGRFSGRQFSNSRSEMNVSTLELGDSALYLCASSTWTGPGETQYFGPGTRLLVL.

The J gene is TRBJ1-2, the V gene TRBV7-6; possible D gene TRBD1, 5 bases. The CDR3 has 14 residues. The V gene's germline CDR1 is SGHVS and CDR2 FNYEAQ. V lost 1 base to trimming and J lost 1 base, with 7 bases between them. CDR3 in DNA: TGTGCCAGCAGCTTAGGTGGGGGTAACTATGGCTACACCTTC. Its translation is CASSLGGGNYGYTF.

A few counts support this clonotype. The genes are TRBV5-5 and TRBJ1-2, with 7 bases aligning to TRBD1. The CDR3 extends over 14 amino acids. J lost 3 bases, V lost 3 bases, and 5 bases had no gene match. Germline CDR1 SGHKS, CDR2 YYEKEE (reference sequence). The CDR3 loop is CASSYTGVDYGYTF. For the CDR3, the DNA is TGTGCCAGCAGCTATACAGGGGTGGACTATGGCTACACCTTC.

Ten or more counts support this clonotype. The germline gene is not matched at one end of the junction; a read error may be the cause. This sequence joins TRBV5-1 and TRBJ1-2; unclear D gene. Per the germline V gene, CDR1 is SGHRS and CDR2 is YFSETQ. The CDR3 covers 13 residues. CDR3 loop: CASSLDLAGFPTF. CDR3 bases: TGCGCCAGCAGCTTGGATCTGGCCGGTTTCCCGACATTC.

This clonotype was picked up many times. This chain joins TRBV18 and TRBJ2-7; TRBD1 is a possible D gene (6 bases). V shed 3 bases and J shed 5 bases, with 8 bases lying between them. This CDR3 has 12 residues. The germline gives CDR1 KGHSH, CDR2 LQKENI. CDR3 sequence: CASSPSGDEQYF. The CDR3 region has the DNA TGTGCCAGCTCACCTTCAGGGGACGAGCAGTACTTC.

The chain couples TRBV7-9 to TRBJ2-5, with 9 bases that match TRBD2. J was trimmed by 2 bases and V by 5 bases; bases with no gene match: 9. The CDR3 contains 16 residues. From germline, CDR1 is SEHNR and CDR2 FQNEAQ (reference sequence). DNA for the CDR3: TGTGCCAGCAGCCCCCTTGTAGCGGGGGCTCAAGAGACCCAGTACTTC. Translation: CASSPLVAGAQETQYF.

This clonotype was picked up a small number of times. The chain links TRBV29-1 to TRBJ2-7; TRBD1 is a possible D gene (5 bases). Germline V gene lookup returns CDR1 SQVTM and CDR2 ANQGSEA. Trimming left V 4 bases short and J 9 bases short, with 16 bases between. The CDR3 length is 12 residues. DNA of the CDR3: TGCAGCGTTGCTGAGACAGAGTTAATGCAGTACTTC. Encoded protein: CSVAETELMQYF.

The chain joins TRBV29-1 to TRBJ2-5; D might be TRBD1 or TRBD2, each matching 7 bases. Germline V lookup: CDR1 SQVTM, CDR2 ANQGSEA. There are 12 residues in the CDR3. Between the trimmed V and J ends, which lost 4 bases and 5 bases, there was a span of 11 bases. The CDR3 DNA reads as TGCAGCGTTGGACAGGGAGGGGAGACCCAGTACTTC. Amino acids: CSVGQGGETQYF.

This clonotype appeared many times. This rearrangement joins TRBV2 to TRBJ2-5; 14 bases are a match to TRBD2. The ends lost 5 bases at V and 2 bases at J; junction bases unmatched: 1. The CDR3 runs to 15 residues. The germline CDR1 and CDR2 sequences are SNHLY and FYNNEI. CDR3 in amino acids: CASSWTSGGQETQYF. The CDR3 coding sequence is TGTGCCAGCAGTTGGACTAGCGGGGGGCAAGAGACCCAGTACTTC. Full variable domain (outside the CDR3, taken from reference TRBV2 and TRBJ2-5): EPEVTQTPSHQVTQMGQEVILRCVPISNHLYFYWYRQILGQKVEFLVSFYNNEISEKSEIFDDQFSVERPDGSNFTLKIRSTKLEDSAMYFCASSWTSGGQETQYFGPGTRLLVL.

This clonotype was counted between two and nine times. V is TRBV20-1 and J is TRBJ2-3; D remains ambiguous. Germline V gene sequence: CDR1 DFQATT, CDR2 SNEGSKA (reference sequence). Trimming removed 3 bases at V and 4 bases at J, with 11 bases between. The CDR3 runs to 13 residues. The CDR3 region has the DNA TGCAGTGCTAGCCTACAAGAGGCAGATACGCAGTATTTT. Translation gives CSASLQEADTQYF.

This clonotype was seen only a few times. The chain couples TRBV12-3 or TRBV12-4 to TRBJ2-7; no clear D gene. Trimming took off 2 bases at V and 4 bases at J, with 6 bases between the two ends. The CDR3 extends over 12 amino acids. The CDR3 is CASSLIWYEQYF. In DNA, the CDR3 is TGTGCCAGCAGTTTAATTTGGTACGAGCAGTACTTC.

This clonotype was counted many times. DNA of the CDR3: TGTGCCAGCAGCCAGGGGAGCTCCTACAATGAGCAGTTCTTC. Translation: CASSQGSSYNEQFF. The chain recombines TRBV27 with TRBJ2-1, with TRBD1 as a possible D gene (6 bases). CDR1 is MNHEY and CDR2 is SMNVEV in the germline V gene (reference sequence). Trimming left V 6 bases short and J 0 bases short, with 9 bases between. CDR3 size: 14 residues.

The chain combines TRBV12-3 or TRBV12-4 with TRBJ2-7; D remains unclear. This CDR3 comprises 12 residues. Trimming stripped 6 bases from V and 4 bases from J, with 10 bases between. As DNA, the CDR3 is TGTGCCAGCAGCCGCAGACTGTACGAGCAGTACTTC. This codes for CASSRRLYEQYF.

This clonotype was seen more than once but under ten times. The chain joins TRBV28 to TRBJ2-1, with 8 nucleotides matching TRBD1. Germline V gene lookup returns CDR1 MDHEN and CDR2 SYDVKM. The CDR3 contains 12 residues. The trim removed 5 bases at V and 13 bases at J, leaving 7 bases unmatched. The chain's CDR3 is CASSRTGTHQFF. CDR3 nucleotide sequence: TGTGCCAGCAGTCGGACAGGGACCCATCAGTTCTTC.

The chain has TRBV12-3 or TRBV12-4 and TRBJ1-1; D gene unclear. The length of the CDR3 is 14 residues. Trimming pared 2 bases from V and 7 bases from J, leaving 14 bases between. In nucleotides, the CDR3 is TGTGCCAGCAGTTTAAGTGCTGGGTTCGGTGAAGCTTTCTTT. This translates into CASSLSAGFGEAFF.